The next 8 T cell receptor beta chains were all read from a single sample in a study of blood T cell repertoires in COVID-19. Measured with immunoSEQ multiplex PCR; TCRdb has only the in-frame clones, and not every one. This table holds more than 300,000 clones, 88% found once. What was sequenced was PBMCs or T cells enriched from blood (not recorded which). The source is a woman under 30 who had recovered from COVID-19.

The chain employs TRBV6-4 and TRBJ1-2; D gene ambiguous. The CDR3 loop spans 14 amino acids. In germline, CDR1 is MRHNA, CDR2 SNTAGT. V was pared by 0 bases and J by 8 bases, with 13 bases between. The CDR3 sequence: CASSDSAHTWGYTF. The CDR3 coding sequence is TGTGCCAGCAGTGACTCCGCACACACCTGGGGCTACACCTTC.

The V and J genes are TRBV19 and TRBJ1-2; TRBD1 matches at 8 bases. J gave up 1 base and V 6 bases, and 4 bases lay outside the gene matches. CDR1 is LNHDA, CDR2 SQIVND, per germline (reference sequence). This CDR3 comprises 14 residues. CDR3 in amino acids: CASSPTGDNYGYTF. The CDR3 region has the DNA TGTGCCAGTAGCCCGACAGGGGATAACTATGGCTACACCTTC.

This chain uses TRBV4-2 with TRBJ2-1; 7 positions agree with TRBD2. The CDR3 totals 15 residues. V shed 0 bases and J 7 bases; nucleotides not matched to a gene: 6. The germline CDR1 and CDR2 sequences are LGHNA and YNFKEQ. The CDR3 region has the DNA TGTGCCAGCAGCCAAGATTCTCGGACTAGGAATGAGCAGTTCTTC. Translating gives CASSQDSRTRNEQFF.

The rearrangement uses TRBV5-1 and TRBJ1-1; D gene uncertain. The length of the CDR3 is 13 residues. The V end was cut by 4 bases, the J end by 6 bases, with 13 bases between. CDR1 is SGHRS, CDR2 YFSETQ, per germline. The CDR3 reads CASSQGSGPEAFF. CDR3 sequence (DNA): TGCGCCAGCAGCCAAGGGAGTGGGCCTGAAGCTTTCTTT.

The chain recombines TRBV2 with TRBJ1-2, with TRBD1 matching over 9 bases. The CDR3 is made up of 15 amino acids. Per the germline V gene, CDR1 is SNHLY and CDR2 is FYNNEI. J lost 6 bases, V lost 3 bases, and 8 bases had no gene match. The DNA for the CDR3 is TGTGCCAGCAGTGACTCGGACAGGGGAAGGAATGGCTACACCTTC. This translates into CASSDSDRGRNGYTF.

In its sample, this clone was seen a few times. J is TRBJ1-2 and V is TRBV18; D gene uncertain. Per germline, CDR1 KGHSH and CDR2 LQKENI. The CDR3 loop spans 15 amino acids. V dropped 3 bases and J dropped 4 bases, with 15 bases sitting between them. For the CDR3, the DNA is TGTGCCAGCTCACCCCCCGGACTCCTGTTCTATGGCTACACCTTC. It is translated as CASSPPGLLFYGYTF.

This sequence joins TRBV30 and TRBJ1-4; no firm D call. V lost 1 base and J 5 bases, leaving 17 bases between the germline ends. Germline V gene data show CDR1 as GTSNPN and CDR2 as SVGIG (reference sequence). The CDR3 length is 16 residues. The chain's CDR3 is CAWSEPGGVWNEKLFF. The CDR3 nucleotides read TGTGCCTGGAGTGAACCCGGCGGGGTTTGGAATGAAAAACTGTTTTTT.

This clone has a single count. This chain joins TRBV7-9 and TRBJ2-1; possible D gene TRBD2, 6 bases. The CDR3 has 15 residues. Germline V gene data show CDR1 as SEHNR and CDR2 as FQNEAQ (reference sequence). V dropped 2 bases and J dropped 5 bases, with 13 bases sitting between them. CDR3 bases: TGTGCCAGCAGCTTAATGGGACTCCTGGACAATGAGCAGTTCTTC. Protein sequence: CASSLMGLLDNEQFF.